These 24 T cell receptor beta chains share one sample of origin, sequenced in a study of cytomegalovirus exposure and HLA in healthy donors (dated by TCRdb to the late 2010s). Libraries were made using the immunoSEQ multiplex PCR assay. This is the immuneACCESS table as TCRdb keeps it, with only in-frame sequences that have V and J called. A part of the clones is gone; compared with another copy, unresolved V genes explain less than half, and the rest is unexplained. This sample holds under 250,000 clones; about 88% were observed only once. The ten largest account for around 12% of the sample. The sample taken for sequencing was PBMCs. The receptor set was obtained from a man younger than 35 in good health and CMV-seropositive.

This clone was seen once. The chain is built from TRBV5-1 and TRBJ2-5, with 7 bases matching TRBD1. CDR3 length equals 14 residues. The junction had 7 bases not matched to a gene; V was cut back by 4 bases and J by 4 bases. Germline CDR1 is SGHRS and CDR2 is YFSETQ. Here the CDR3 reads CASSPTGISETQYF. In DNA form, the CDR3 reads TGCGCCAGCAGCCCGACAGGGATATCAGAGACCCAGTACTTC. The entire variable domain, with the rest obtained from reference TRBV5-1 and TRBJ2-5, is as follows: KAGVTQTPRYLIKTRGQQVTLSCSPISGHRSVSWYQQTPGQGLQFLFEYFSETQRNKGNFPGRFSGRQFSNSRSEMNVSTLELGDSALYLCASSPTGISETQYFGPGTRLLVL.

This clone was recorded only once. V gene TRBV10-3 combines with J gene TRBJ2-5; D gene unclear. Germline V gives CDR1 ENHRY, CDR2 SYGVKD. The CDR3 is 12 residues long. Trimming shortened V by 4 bases and J by 5 bases, and 8 bases separated the two germline ends. The CDR3 region has the DNA TGTGCCATCAGTGTTGATTCGGAGACCCAGTACTTC. Translating it yields CAISVDSETQYF.

The chain links TRBV27 to TRBJ2-2, with 14 bases that match TRBD2. The junction had 9 bases not matched to a gene; V was cut back by 3 bases and J by 3 bases. The CDR3 extends over 19 amino acids. Germline V lookup: CDR1 MNHEY, CDR2 SMNVEV (reference sequence). The CDR3, as DNA: TGTGCCAGCAGTTTGATCACCGGGACTAGCGGGAGCCACACCGGGGAGCTGTTTTTT. This codes for CASSLITGTSGSHTGELFF.

This clone was recorded only once. This chain joins TRBV10-1 and TRBJ2-3; D is unclear. The CDR3 is 16 amino acids. Germline-derived CDR1 and CDR2 are WNHNN and SYGVQD (reference sequence). V lost 2 bases to trimming and J lost 2 bases, with 14 bases between them. The CDR3 DNA follows: TGCGCCAGCAGTGAGGGCGGCGGAGAGGTCACAGATACGCAGTATTTT. Translation: CASSEGGGEVTDTQYF.

The chain joins TRBV4-3 to TRBJ1-1, with D tentatively TRBD1 (5 bases). CDR3 length equals 16 residues. From germline, CDR1 is LGHNA and CDR2 YSLEER. Trimming took 1 base from V and 3 from J, leaving 15 bases between them. The CDR3 sequence is CASSQGGGAGYTEAFF. In nucleotides, the CDR3 is TGCGCCAGCAGCCAAGGGGGAGGGGCGGGGTACACTGAAGCTTTCTTT.

The rearrangement joins TRBV6-1 to TRBJ1-2, with D tentatively TRBD1 (6 bases). Trimming took off 2 bases at V and 5 bases at J, with 9 bases between the two ends. The V gene's germline CDR1 is MNHNS and CDR2 SASEGT. The CDR3 consists of 13 residues. CDR3 region: CASSETGMYGYTF. In DNA form, the CDR3 reads TGTGCCAGCAGTGAAACAGGGATGTATGGCTACACCTTC.

The genes are TRBV4-1 and TRBJ2-7; 7 bases align to TRBD2. CDR1 and CDR2 from the germline V gene are MGHRA and YSYEKL. The CDR3 runs 15 residues. V trimming: 7 bases; J trimming: 7 bases; junction bases outside the gene matches: 16. The DNA of the CDR3 is TGCGCCAGCAACCCAAGCGGGTCCACAGCGGGGGAGCAGTACTTC. As protein: CASNPSGSTAGEQYF.

There are a few counts of this clone. J is TRBJ1-1 and V is TRBV21-1. TRBV21-1 is termed a pseudogene. The CDR3 length is 11 residues. CDR3 bases: TGTGCCAGCAGCAAAGCTGGTGAAGCTTTCTTT. It encodes CASSKAGEAFF.

The chain joins TRBV19 to TRBJ2-7; D may match TRBD1 or TRBD2 (5 bases each). With 6 bases removed from V and 0 bases from J, the gap between germline ends came to 18 bases. In germline, CDR1 is LNHDA, CDR2 SQIVND (reference sequence). This CDR3 is built from 16 residues. The CDR3 loop is CASSPSRARDSYEQYF. The CDR3 nucleotides are TGTGCCAGTAGCCCATCGAGGGCCAGGGACTCCTACGAGCAGTACTTC.

V and J are TRBV5-4 and TRBJ2-5; TRBD2 matches 8 bases. Germline CDR1 reads SGHNT; CDR2 reads YYREEE (reference sequence). This CDR3 has 15 residues. V lost 0 bases to trimming and J lost 5 bases; unmatched junction nucleotides: 6. In DNA form, the CDR3 reads TGTGCCAGCAGCTTGGACGGGAGGGCCGCGGAGACCCAGTACTTC. Amino acid sequence: CASSLDGRAAETQYF. The complete variable domain, with remaining parts taken from reference TRBV5-4 and TRBJ2-5, reads ETGVTQSPTHLIKTRGQQVTLRCSSQSGHNTVSWYQQALGQGPQFIFQYYREEENGRGNFPPRFSGLQFPNYSSELNVNALELDDSALYLCASSLDGRAAETQYFGPGTRLLVL.

This chain connects TRBV6-6 to TRBJ1-1; D gene unclear. V was shortened by 2 bases and J by 3 bases, with 10 bases between the two germline ends. The CDR3 is 14 amino acids. The V gene's germline CDR1 is MNHNY and CDR2 SVGAGI (reference sequence). The CDR3 coding sequence is TGTGCCAGCAGTTACGATCGGCCTTACACTGAAGCTTTCTTT. It encodes CASSYDRPYTEAFF.

This chain uses TRBV7-2 with TRBJ2-1, with D perhaps assigned TRBD1 or TRBD2 (6 bases each). The CDR3 extends over 15 amino acids. Germline V gives CDR1 SGHTA, CDR2 FQGNSA. Trimming took off 5 bases at V and 0 bases at J, with 11 bases between the two ends. CDR3 coding DNA: TGTGCCAGCAGCCGAGGGGGGAACTCCTACAATGAGCAGTTCTTC. This codes for CASSRGGNSYNEQFF.

The chain links TRBV11-2 to TRBJ2-7; 8 bases line up with TRBD1. CDR3 size: 15 residues. Germline loops: CDR1 SGHAT, CDR2 FQNNGV. V gave up 5 bases and J gave up 4 bases; unmatched junction bases: 10. CDR3 sequence reads: CASSQSGTGTYEQYF. As DNA, the CDR3 is TGTGCCAGCAGCCAATCCGGGACAGGAACATACGAGCAGTACTTC.

The chain is built from TRBV6-4 and TRBJ1-2; 10 positions match TRBD1. J lost 4 bases, V lost 6 bases, and 5 bases had no gene match. The CDR3 is 14 residues long. The germline V gene encodes CDR1 MRHNA and CDR2 SNTAGT. CDR3 residues: CASRPGQGSYGYTF. The CDR3 bases are TGTGCCAGCAGACCGGGACAGGGGAGCTATGGCTACACCTTC.

The rearrangement joins TRBV4-3 to TRBJ2-2, with no clear D. V lost 0 bases, J lost 1 base, and 9 bases lay in between. CDR1 and CDR2 from the germline V gene are LGHNA and YSLEER. The CDR3 sequence is 16 residues long. The CDR3 nucleotides read TGCGCCAGCAGCCAAGATGTGAAGGGGAACACCGGGGAGCTGTTTTTT. This codes for CASSQDVKGNTGELFF.

This rearrangement joins TRBV7-9 to TRBJ2-7; TRBD2 agrees at 7 bases. The CDR3 covers 14 residues. V shed 1 base and J 7 bases; nucleotides not matched to a gene: 7. CDR1 is SEHNR, CDR2 FQNEAQ, per germline (reference sequence). CDR3 region: CASSLDAGVVEQYF. In nucleotides, the CDR3 is TGTGCCAGCAGCTTAGACGCGGGAGTGGTTGAGCAGTACTTC.

The chain uses TRBV6-1 and TRBJ1-3; 9 bases match TRBD1. CDR3 length equals 19 residues. CDR1 and CDR2 from the germline V gene are MNHNS and SASEGT. Trimming cost V 2 bases and J 8 bases; bases outside gene matches: 19. The CDR3 sequence: CASSEPFGTGSFRLDTIYF. CDR3 nucleotide sequence: TGTGCCAGCAGTGAACCCTTCGGGACAGGGTCATTCCGGTTGGACACCATATATTTT.

The chain couples TRBV7-2 to TRBJ2-3; 10 bases map to TRBD2. V lost 8 bases and J lost 7; bases outside the gene matches: 12. The CDR3 runs to 15 residues. Germline CDR1 and CDR2: SGHTA and FQGNSA. The chain's CDR3 is CASSWKAGGPNTQYF. The CDR3 coding sequence is TGTGCCAGCTCCTGGAAAGCGGGAGGGCCAAATACGCAGTATTTT.

V gene TRBV5-4 combines with J gene TRBJ2-7; TRBD1 matches at 11 bases. CDR1 is SGHNT and CDR2 is YYREEE in the germline V gene (reference sequence). CDR3 length equals 14 residues. Germline trimming cut 3 bases from V and 5 bases from J; bases unmatched to any gene: 4. As DNA, the CDR3 is TGTGCCAGCAGCTCCACGGGACAGGGGGACGAGCAGTACTTC. Amino acid sequence: CASSSTGQGDEQYF.

This CDR3 reads CASSLTGLAATYEQYF. The CDR3 bases are TGTGCCAGCAGTCTAACCGGACTAGCAGCAACCTACGAGCAGTACTTC. The V gene is TRBV27, the J gene TRBJ2-7, with 8 nucleotides matching TRBD2. This CDR3 is built from 16 residues. With 5 bases clipped from V and 2 bases from J, the junction kept 11 bases outside the gene matches. Germline CDR1 is MNHEY and CDR2 is SMNVEV (reference sequence).

This clone was counted between two and nine times. The V gene is TRBV11-3, the J gene TRBJ2-1; 10 bases fit TRBD2. Germline V gives CDR1 SGHNT, CDR2 YENEEA. The CDR3 runs to 13 residues. J gave up 9 bases and V 3 bases, and 2 bases lay outside the gene matches. The CDR3 nucleotides read TGTGCCAGCAGCTTGGGACTAGCGACTGAGCAGTTCTTC. This encodes CASSLGLATEQFF.

CDR3 region: CASSQVPSHTQYF. The CDR3, as DNA: TGCGCCAGCAGCCAAGTTCCTAGCCATACGCAGTATTTT. The gene calls are TRBV4-1 and TRBJ2-3; possible D gene TRBD2, 5 bases. This CDR3 is 13 amino acids long. CDR1 and CDR2 from the germline V gene are MGHRA and YSYEKL. With 1 base removed from V and 7 bases from J, the gap between germline ends came to 9 bases.

This chain links TRBV2 with TRBJ1-1; D gene ambiguous. Trimming removed 2 bases at V and 0 bases at J, with 10 bases between. The CDR3 runs to 15 residues. The germline V gene encodes CDR1 SNHLY and CDR2 FYNNEI. For the CDR3, the DNA is TGTGCCAGCAGTGAAACGGGTGGAATGAACACTGAAGCTTTCTTT. This translates into CASSETGGMNTEAFF. Based on the CDR3 plus reference TRBV2 and TRBJ1-1, the full variable domain is EPEVTQTPSHQVTQMGQEVILRCVPISNHLYFYWYRQILGQKVEFLVSFYNNEISEKSEIFDDQFSVERPDGSNFTLKIRSTKLEDSAMYFCASSETGGMNTEAFFGQGTRLTVV.

The chain has TRBV18 and TRBJ1-1; D is perhaps TRBD1 (6 bases). There are 13 residues in the CDR3. The germline CDR1 and CDR2 sequences are KGHSH and LQKENI. V was clipped by 6 bases and J by 4 bases, with 12 bases between them. The CDR3 here is CASSQDSLTEAFF. The CDR3 region has the DNA TGTGCCAGCTCTCAGGACAGCCTCACTGAAGCTTTCTTT.